This T cell receptor (beta chain) appears in the sequencing data of a study of Ad26.COV2.S vaccination and SARS-CoV-2 variants. Assay: immunoSEQ multiplex PCR; the TCRdb copy retains only in-frame clones and omits some. The sample lists 450,000 to 550,000 clones; 80% to 90% were seen once. Treatment defined: some 19 received Ad26.COV2.S at low or high dose, single or two shots; a few received placebo; per-sample allocation not given. Sampling took place 63 days after the first vaccine or placebo injection. CDR1 is SGHKS and CDR2 is YYEKEE in the germline V gene (reference sequence). Trimming cost V 0 bases and J 6 bases; bases outside gene matches: 7. The CDR3 has 16 amino acids.

The chain joins TRBV5-5 to TRBJ2-7; the match to TRBD2 covers 12 bases. This receptor was obtained from a person between 18 and 65 years old who received the Ad26.COV2.S COVID-19 vaccine or a placebo. The sequenced sample was peripheral blood, obtained in a trial of Ad26.COV2.S vaccine versus placebo. The CDR3 protein is CASSLVVGLAGSEQYF. The DNA of the CDR3 is TGTGCCAGCAGCTTGGTGGTCGGACTAGCGGGATCCGAGCAGTACTTC.